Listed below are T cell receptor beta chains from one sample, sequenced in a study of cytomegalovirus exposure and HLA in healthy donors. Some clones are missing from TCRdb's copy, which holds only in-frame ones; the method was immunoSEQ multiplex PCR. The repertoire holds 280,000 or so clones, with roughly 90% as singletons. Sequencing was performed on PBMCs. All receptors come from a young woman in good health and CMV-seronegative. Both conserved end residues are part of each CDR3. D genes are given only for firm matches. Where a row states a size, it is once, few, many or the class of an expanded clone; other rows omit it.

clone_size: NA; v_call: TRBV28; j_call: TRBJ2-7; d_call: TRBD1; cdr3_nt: TGTGCCAGCAGCCGACCGACAGGGGGCGTCTCCGAGCAGTACTTC; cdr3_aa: CASSRPTGGVSEQYF
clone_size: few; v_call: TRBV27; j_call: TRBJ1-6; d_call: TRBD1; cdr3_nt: TGTGCCAGCAGTGTTTATCGGACAGGGGACAATTCACCCCTCCACTTT; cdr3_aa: CASSVYRTGDNSPLHF
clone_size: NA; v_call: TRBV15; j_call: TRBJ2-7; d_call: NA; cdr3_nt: TGTGCCACCAGCAGAGTGGACTACACCTACGAGCAGTACTTC; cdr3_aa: CATSRVDYTYEQYF
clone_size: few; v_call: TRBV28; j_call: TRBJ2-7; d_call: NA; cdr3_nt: TGTGCCAGCAGCCTTACCCTGACAGACTCCTACGAGCAGTACTTC; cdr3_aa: CASSLTLTDSYEQYF
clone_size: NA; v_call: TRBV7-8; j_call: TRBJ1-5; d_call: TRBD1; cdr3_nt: TGTGCCAGCAGCATAACAGACAGGGGTGGTCAGCCCCAGCATTTT; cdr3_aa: CASSITDRGGQPQHF
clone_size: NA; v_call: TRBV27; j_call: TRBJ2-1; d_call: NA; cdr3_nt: TGTGCCAGCAGTTTATCGCTTTCGGGGAGGTCCTACAATGAGCAGTTCTTC; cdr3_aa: CASSLSLSGRSYNEQFF
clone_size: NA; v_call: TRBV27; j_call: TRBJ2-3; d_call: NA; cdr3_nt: TGTGCCAGCAAGTCCCAGACTGGCAGGGTAGACACAGATACGCAGTATTTT; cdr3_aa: CASKSQTGRVDTDTQYF
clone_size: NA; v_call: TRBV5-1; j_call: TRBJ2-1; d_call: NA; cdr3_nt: TGCGCCAGCGAAGAGGGCGGATACAATGAGCAGTTCTTC; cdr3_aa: CASEEGGYNEQFF
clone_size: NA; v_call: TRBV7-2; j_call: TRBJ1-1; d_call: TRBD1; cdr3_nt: TGTGCCAGCAGCTTCCCAGGACAGGGCGTATCGGGCACTGAAGCTTTCTTT; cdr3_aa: CASSFPGQGVSGTEAFF
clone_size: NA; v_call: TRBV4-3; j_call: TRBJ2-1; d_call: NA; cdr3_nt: TGCGCCAGCAGCAAGAGACTAGGACTCCATGAGCAGTTCTTC; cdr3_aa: CASSKRLGLHEQFF
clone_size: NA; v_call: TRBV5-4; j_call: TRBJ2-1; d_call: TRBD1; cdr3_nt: TGTGCCAGCAGCTTCGGACAGGGTTTTACTTGGAAGGACAATGAGCAGTTCTTC; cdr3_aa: CASSFGQGFTWKDNEQFF
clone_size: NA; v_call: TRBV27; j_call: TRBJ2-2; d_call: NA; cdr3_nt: TGTGCCAGCAGTCTCCCGGGCGGGGAGCTGTTTTTT; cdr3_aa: CASSLPGGELFF
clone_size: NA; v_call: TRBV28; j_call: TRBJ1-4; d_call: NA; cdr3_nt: TGTGCCAGCAGCTTCACGGGACACCGAATCGGACTGTTTTTT; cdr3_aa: CASSFTGHRIGLFF
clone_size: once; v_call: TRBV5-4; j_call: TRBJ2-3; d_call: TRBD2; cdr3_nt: TGTGCCAGCAGCCCAGGACTAGCGATCGATACGCAGTATTTT; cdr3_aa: CASSPGLAIDTQYF
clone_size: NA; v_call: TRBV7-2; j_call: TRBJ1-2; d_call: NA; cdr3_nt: TGTGCCAGCAGCTTAGAGCGTAGCCCGTATGGCTACACCTTC; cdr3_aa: CASSLERSPYGYTF
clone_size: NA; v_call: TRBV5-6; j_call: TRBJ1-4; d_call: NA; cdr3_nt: TGTGCCAGCAGCGACCTAGGCAGGGGTGCTAATGAAAAACTGTTTTTT; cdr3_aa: CASSDLGRGANEKLFF
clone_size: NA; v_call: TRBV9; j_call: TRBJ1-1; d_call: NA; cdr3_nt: TGTGCCAGCAGCCAGGGGCCGTTGAACACTGAAGCTTTCTTT; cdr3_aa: CASSQGPLNTEAFF
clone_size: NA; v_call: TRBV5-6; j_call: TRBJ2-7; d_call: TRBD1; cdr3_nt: TGTGCCAGCAGCTTGTATTACAGGGGGCCGAGGGTCTCCTACGAGCAGTACTTC; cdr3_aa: CASSLYYRGPRVSYEQYF
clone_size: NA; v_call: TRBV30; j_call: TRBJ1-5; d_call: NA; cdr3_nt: TGTGCCTGGAGTGTACAAGGGGTCAATCAGCCCCAGCATTTT; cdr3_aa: CAWSVQGVNQPQHF